The rows below give T cell receptor beta chains drawn from one sample of a study of early T cells in non-severe SARS-CoV-2 infection. MiXCR, run by TCRdb on the 5' RACE reads, gives a single entry per CDR3 protein. The top ten clones hold less than 15% of a sample with fewer than 85,000 distinct CDR3 sequences, roughly a sixth of them seen once. The sample comprised whole blood. These receptors were obtained from an adult who was a healthcare worker with PCR-confirmed SARS-CoV-2 infection or an uninfected control (not recorded which). Each CDR3 is given with its conserved first and last residue. The order of the fields is D gene, V gene, clone size, J gene, CDR3 protein, CDR3 DNA. The D gene is left open where the match is weak. Size is stated for part of the rows, as once, few or many counts, or as a class when the clone is expanded.

>.|TRBV7-2|few|TRBJ1-2
CASSAGPLSYGYTF
TGTGCCAGCAGCGCCGGGCCGCTATCTTATGGCTACACCTTC
>.|TRBV18|few|TRBJ1-1
CASSLNRMNTEAFF
TGTGCCAGCTCACTCAACAGGATGAACACTGAAGCTTTCTTT
>.|TRBV10-1|medium-sized|TRBJ1-5
CASSESGQPQHF
TGCGCCAGCAGTGAGTCCGGTCAGCCCCAGCATTTT
>.|TRBV29-1|few|TRBJ1-3
CSTTGSGNTIYF
TGCAGCACCACAGGGAGTGGAAACACCATATATTTT
>.|TRBV28|many|TRBJ2-1
CASRGDNEQFF
TGTGCCAGCAGGGGGGACAATGAGCAGTTCTTC
>.|TRBV4-2|few|TRBJ1-2
CASSQDPGRDGYGYTF
TGTGCCAGCAGCCAAGATCCCGGCAGGGATGGCTATGGCTACACCTTC
>.|TRBV25-1|many|TRBJ2-1
CASSGLTGGPGYNEQFF
TGTGCCAGCAGTGGCCTCACTGGGGGACCAGGGTACAATGAGCAGTTCTTC
>.|TRBV12-3/TRBV12-4|few|TRBJ1-2
CASSFHGDGYTF
TGTGCCAGCAGTTTTCACGGGGACGGCTACACCTTC
>TRBD1|TRBV4-1|.|TRBJ2-2
CASSQEGQGPVTGELFF
TGCGCCAGCAGCCAAGAGGGACAGGGGCCAGTTACCGGGGAGCTGTTTTTT
>TRBD1|TRBV24-1|.|TRBJ2-1
CATSDLQGAFNEQFF
TGTGCCACCAGTGATTTACAGGGGGCGTTCAATGAGCAGTTCTTC
>TRBD1|TRBV11-2|.|TRBJ1-2
CASRGQGGYGYTF
TGTGCCAGCAGAGGACAGGGCGGCTATGGCTACACCTTC
>.|TRBV20-1|.|TRBJ2-3
CSARDLGGAETDTQYF
TGCAGTGCTAGAGATCTCGGGGGCGCGGAGACAGATACGCAGTATTTT
>TRBD2|TRBV7-8|.|TRBJ2-3
CASRRTSGRGDTQYF
TGTGCCAGCAGGCGGACTAGCGGGAGAGGAGATACGCAGTATTTT
>.|TRBV27|.|TRBJ1-1
CASNRQGREPEAFF
TGTGCCAGCAACCGGCAGGGTCGTGAACCTGAAGCTTTCTTT
>TRBD1|TRBV12-3/TRBV12-4|once|TRBJ1-2
CASSDRQGALGYTF
TGTGCCAGCAGTGATAGACAGGGGGCGCTTGGCTACACCTTC
>TRBD1|TRBV6-5|few|TRBJ2-5
CASSWGRGRETQYF
TGTGCCAGCAGTTGGGGCAGGGGGCGCGAGACCCAGTACTTC
>.|TRBV21-1|.|TRBJ2-7
CASSKERSTYEQYF
TGTGCCAGCAGCAAAGAGAGGAGTACCTACGAGCAGTACTTC
>.|TRBV12-3/TRBV12-4|few|TRBJ1-1
CASRGGTGRTEAFF
TGTGCCAGCAGAGGCGGTACGGGGCGGACTGAAGCTTTCTTT
>.|TRBV29-1|.|TRBJ1-1
CSVEGGAEAFF
TGCAGCGTTGAAGGGGGCGCTGAAGCTTTCTTT
>.|TRBV18|.|TRBJ2-7
CASSPRGTLSGYEQYF
TGTGCCAGCTCACCAAGAGGGACCCTCTCTGGCTACGAGCAGTACTTC
>.|TRBV12-5|many|TRBJ2-5
CASGLVRRVGGQETQYF
TGTGCTAGTGGTTTGGTACGGAGGGTAGGAGGGCAAGAGACCCAGTACTTC
>.|TRBV12-5|.|TRBJ2-1
CASGFAGGRGEQFF
TGTGCTAGTGGTTTCGCAGGGGGGAGGGGTGAGCAGTTCTTC
>.|TRBV7-3|few|TRBJ2-2
CASSPYSGTGELFF
TGTGCCAGCAGCCCTTATAGCGGTACCGGGGAGCTGTTTTTT
>.|TRBV29-1|.|TRBJ1-4
CSVGGGSGEKLFF
TGCAGCGTTGGTGGGGGGAGCGGTGAAAAACTGTTTTTT
>TRBD1|TRBV11-3|.|TRBJ2-5
CASSFTGVETQYF
TGTGCCAGCAGTTTTACAGGGGTGGAGACCCAGTACTTC
>.|TRBV4-2|many|TRBJ1-5
CASSQEYSNQPQHF
TGTGCCAGCAGCCAAGAGTATAGCAATCAGCCCCAGCATTTT
>.|TRBV5-1|many|TRBJ1-2
CASSLEGSYGYTF
TGCGCCAGCAGCTTGGAAGGGTCCTATGGCTACACCTTC
>TRBD1|TRBV12-3/TRBV12-4|few|TRBJ1-4
CASSLTGEFGKLFF
TGTGCCAGCAGTTTAACAGGGGAATTTGGAAAACTGTTTTTT
>TRBD1|TRBV25-1|.|TRBJ1-6
CASSVDRVSHRLHF
TGTGCCAGCAGTGTTGACAGGGTTTCTCACCGCCTCCACTTT
>.|TRBV20-1|.|TRBJ2-1
CSARDRGTAYNEQFF
TGCAGTGCTAGAGATCGCGGGACAGCCTACAATGAGCAGTTCTTC
>.|TRBV28|.|TRBJ2-4
CASSLKRNIQYF
TGTGCCAGCAGTTTGAAAAGAAACATTCAGTACTTC
>.|TRBV2|once|TRBJ2-2
CASSDHRNTGELFF
TGTGCCAGCAGTGATCACCGAAACACCGGGGAGCTGTTTTTT
>TRBD1|TRBV2|few|TRBJ2-6
CASEKDRQIANVLTF
TGTGCCAGCGAGAAGGACAGGCAAATAGCCAACGTCCTGACTTTC
>.|TRBV7-2|.|TRBJ2-3
CASSLERFDTQYF
TGTGCCAGCAGCTTAGAGCGGTTTGATACGCAGTATTTT
>TRBD1|TRBV3-1|few|TRBJ2-4
CASSQGDRGRVGAKNIQYF
TGTGCCAGCAGCCAGGGCGACAGGGGGCGGGTCGGGGCCAAAAACATTCAGTACTTC
>.|TRBV5-4|.|TRBJ2-2
CASSLGQGGTGELFF
TGTGCCAGCAGCTTGGGGCAGGGCGGCACCGGGGAGCTGTTTTTT
>TRBD1|TRBV29-1|many|TRBJ2-3
CSVGDRVRDTQYF
TGCAGCGTTGGGGACAGGGTGAGAGATACGCAGTATTTT
>.|TRBV6-2/TRBV6-3|.|TRBJ2-6
CASSADSGANVLTF
TGTGCCAGCAGTGCTGACTCTGGGGCCAACGTCCTGACTTTC
>TRBD2|TRBV5-4|.|TRBJ2-5
CASSLVAGTVATQYF
TGTGCCAGCAGCTTGGTAGCGGGGACCGTTGCGACCCAGTACTTC